This T cell receptor (beta chain) was retrieved from a study of post-analysis software for immune sequencing data. Every TCR beta cDNA library bore unique molecular identifiers. TCRdb ran MiXCR on the PCR reads and lists one entry per CDR3 protein. Altogether under 650,000 distinct CDR3 sequences are present, around 44% being singletons, with the ten largest covering around 1.7%. Study-wide results and limits: Strong co-clustering by F measure was evident for samples that had been prepared in the same batch. In patients, four to six TRBV segments were more frequent than in controls, with TRBV5-6, TRBV5-1 and TRBV20-1 among them.

Trimming removed 6 bases at V and 6 bases at J, with 17 bases between. Looked up from germline, CDR1 is DFQATT and CDR2 is SNEGSKA (reference sequence). This CDR3 has 13 amino acids. This clonotype was seen more than once but under ten times. Its antigen is undetermined. The rearrangement joins TRBV20-1 to TRBJ1-2, with D perhaps TRBD1 (6 bases). This clonotype originated in a girl aged 5-17 years with multiple sclerosis. The sample comprised blood. CDR3 in DNA: TGCAGTGCCCTAGGAAAGGGGGAGGATGGCTACACCTTC. Translating it yields CSALGKGEDGYTF.